The source of this TCR beta chain is a study of Graves' ophthalmopathy and Graves' hyperthyroidism. Study conclusions and caveats: Appearing in blood as well were most expanded thyroid clonotypes above 0.001 frequency.

As the template, RNA transcripts were used to amplify TCR beta CDR3 regions. After a first-round RT-PCR with HTBI primers, a second-round multiplex PCR was run. TCRdb itself ran the multiplex PCR reads through MiXCR, one entry per CDR3 protein. The data contain about 380,000 distinct CDR3 sequences, approximately 15% of them singletons. The V gene end was trimmed by 6 bases and the J gene end by 1 base; junction bases not matched to a gene: 10. CDR3 length: 16 amino acids. In germline, CDR1 is SGHAT, CDR2 FQDESV (reference sequence). Recruitment covered hyperthyroidism patients aged 18 to 65 whose new diagnosis was of under 2 months' duration. Diagnosis used clinical symptoms, serum thyroxine, TRAb, thyroid ultrasound and orbital computed tomography. A note on this clonotype: Antigen unknown.

The source of this sequence is a woman aged 18 to 35 with stable Graves' hyperthyroidism. The V gene is TRBV11-1, the J gene TRBJ1-1, with 8 positions matching TRBD1. The sample was peripheral blood. Written as DNA, the CDR3 is TGTGCCAGCAGATCGGACAGGGCGGCAGGGAACACTGAAGCTTTCTTT. Protein: CASRSDRAAGNTEAFF.